The clone carrying this TCR beta chain was seen ten or more times. Its target is not known. General study findings and limits: Tumor-infiltrating Treg TCR alpha and beta sequences overlapped most with tumor naive CD4+ T cells, then blood naive. In terms of TCR gene usage, tumor memory CD4+ T cells clustered together with blood and lymph node memory CD4+ cells, as well as with lymph node naive CD4+ cells. Whole repertoires were not studied in the larger cohort, only one V-J beta rearrangement.

After constant-region reverse-primer amplification, full-length variable regions underwent semi-nested PCR with Nested Universal Primer A. TCRdb itself ran the 5' RACE reads through MiXCR, one entry per CDR3 protein. This table has 50,000 to 80,000 distinct CDR3 sequences, about 20% appearing once. Germline V gene data show CDR1 as DFQATT and CDR2 as SNEGSKA (reference sequence). V dropped 1 base and J dropped 7; count of bases not matched to a gene: 11. There are 15 residues in the CDR3. Sequenced: memory CD4+ T cells sorted from a lymph node. The subset here: memory CD4+ T cells, CD4+CD45RO+CD25-. The V and J genes are TRBV20-1 and TRBJ1-1; 8 bases line up with TRBD1. This receptor was obtained from a female donor with breast cancer. The chain's CDR3 is CSARGDDRGTGEAFF. The CDR3 coding sequence is TGCAGTGCTAGAGGCGACGACCGGGGGACAGGTGAAGCTTTCTTT.